The source of this T cell receptor (beta chain) is a study of blood T cell repertoires in COVID-19. Study at large: Collection of acute and convalescent COVID-19 samples took place in the United States, Italy and Spain. Sources were T cells, B-cell-depleted T cells, or PBMCs; the material itself was cDNA or gDNA.

Trimming left V 2 bases short and J 6 bases short, with 17 bases between. The CDR3 spans 16 residues. Germline values: CDR1 MGHRA, CDR2 YSYEKL. Original processing notes: Estimated nucleated cell counts came from reference gene primer amplification. TCRdb's copy holds only in-frame clones and misses some; the assay was immunoSEQ multiplex PCR. That table supplies the V and J calls and clone size; D and trimming were determined from the DNA. The sample contains 150,000 to 200,000 clones, roughly 75% of which appear only once. The TCR was taken from a man in his 70s with active or convalescent COVID-19. Sequencing used peripheral blood. The J gene is TRBJ2-1, the V gene TRBV4-1, with TRBD2 as a possible D gene (6 bases). CDR3 amino acids: CASSQRLGRGINEQFF. In DNA form, the CDR3 reads TGCGCCAGCAGCCAACGACTAGGACGAGGGATCAATGAGCAGTTCTTC.